The clone carrying this TCR beta chain was seen many times. The antigen is not known. The sample comes from a study of T-cell reconstitution after alpha-beta-depleted transplantation in children. A TCRbeta library incorporating unique molecular identifiers was prepared. TCRdb fed the PCR reads into MiXCR, producing one record per CDR3 protein. The sample includes approximately 520,000 distinct CDR3 sequences, approximately 10% of them seen just once. The V gene's germline CDR1 is SGHRS and CDR2 YFSETQ. The CDR3 runs 14 residues. The V gene lost 4 bases and the J gene lost 5 bases, with 12 bases spanning the gap. Study conclusions and caveats: It was reported that alpha-beta T cells came from several hundred expanded graft clones (about two months after transplant). Certain patients had high TCRbeta diversity at day 60, and it came from recipient T cells and thymic progenitors that survived.

The material was PBMCs, mostly from graft donor cells, obtained 180 days after TCRalphabeta/CD19-depleted stem cell transplant. This clonotype was sampled from a female patient aged 2-15 years who had a stem cell transplant for aplastic anemia, so the T cells may come from the graft donor. This chain uses TRBV5-1 with TRBJ1-4, with D possibly matching TRBD1 (6 bases). The CDR3 loop reads CASSLQGTNEKLFF. The CDR3 DNA follows: TGCGCCAGCAGCCTACAGGGTACGAATGAAAAACTGTTTTTT.